One sample yielded the 15 T cell receptor beta chains listed below, sequenced in a study of PD-L1 blockade in urothelial cancer. Time point in this sample: peripheral blood 6 weeks after treatment start. Some clones are missing from TCRdb's copy, which holds only in-frame ones; the method was immunoSEQ multiplex PCR. The sample lists about 50,000 clones, about 85% occurring once. The sample was PBMCs, taken around atezolizumab (anti-PD-L1) treatment. Receptor source: a man aged 50 or older with urothelial cancer.

The V and J genes are TRBV5-4 and TRBJ2-1; D is unresolved. This CDR3 has 15 residues. With 0 bases removed from V and 0 bases from J, the gap between germline ends came to 7 bases. Germline V gene lookup returns CDR1 SGHNT and CDR2 YYREEE (reference sequence). The CDR3, as DNA: TGTGCCAGCAGCTTGGCAGGCAGCTCCTACAATGAGCAGTTCTTC. Protein product: CASSLAGSSYNEQFF. Full variable domain (remainder filled in from reference TRBV5-4 and TRBJ2-1): ETGVTQSPTHLIKTRGQQVTLRCSSQSGHNTVSWYQQALGQGPQFIFQYYREEENGRGNFPPRFSGLQFPNYSSELNVNALELDDSALYLCASSLAGSSYNEQFFGPGTRLTVL.

The V and J genes are TRBV7-9 and TRBJ2-1; the D gene is possibly TRBD1 (5 bases). CDR3 length equals 12 residues. The germline V and J ends were trimmed by 5 bases and 14 bases, with 16 bases remaining between them. Germline assignment: CDR1 SEHNR and CDR2 FQNEAQ (reference sequence). In DNA, the CDR3 is TGTGCCAGCAGCCTAAACGTAGGGGTCAAGTTCTTC. It is translated as CASSLNVGVKFF.

The gene calls are TRBV27 and TRBJ1-1; no definite D call. CDR3 size: 13 residues. Trimming pared 3 bases from V and 3 bases from J, leaving 8 bases between. The V gene's germline CDR1 is MNHEY and CDR2 SMNVEV (reference sequence). CDR3 DNA: TGTGCCAGCAGTTTCGAGAGGGACACTGAAGCTTTCTTT. It yields the protein CASSFERDTEAFF.

The chain joins TRBV7-8 to TRBJ2-7; D is possibly TRBD1 (6 bases). The V gene lost 2 bases and the J gene lost 3 bases, with 14 bases spanning the gap. The CDR3 length is 15 residues. The germline gives CDR1 SGHVS, CDR2 FQNEAQ. The CDR3 nucleotides are TGTGCCAGCAGCTTAAAGGACAGCTTGCGCTACGAGCAGTACTTC. It is translated as CASSLKDSLRYEQYF.

This chain uses TRBV9 with TRBJ1-3; 8 bases fit TRBD1. V shed 2 bases, J shed 0 bases, and the junction held 7 bases outside the gene matches. The CDR3 covers 17 residues. Germline CDR1 reads SGDLS; CDR2 reads YYNGEE. The CDR3 reads CASSVGQEIFSGNTIYF. The DNA for the CDR3 is TGTGCCAGCAGCGTGGGACAGGAGATTTTCTCTGGAAACACCATATATTTT.

The chain is built from TRBV14 and TRBJ2-1; a possible D gene is TRBD1 (6 bases). The CDR3 loop spans 13 amino acids. The V end was cut by 0 bases, the J end by 10 bases, with 10 bases between. Germline CDR1 is SGHDN and CDR2 is FVKESK. CDR3 residues: CASSQDKQGEQFF. The CDR3 coding sequence is TGTGCCAGCAGCCAAGATAAACAGGGAGAGCAGTTCTTC. Combining the CDR3 with reference TRBV14 and TRBJ2-1 gives the whole variable domain EAGVTQFPSHSVIEKGQTVTLRCDPISGHDNLYWYRRVMGKEIKFLLHFVKESKQDESGMPNNRFLAERTGGTYSTLKVQPAELEDSGVYFCASSQDKQGEQFFGPGTRLTVL.

In its sample, this clone is medium-sized. V usage is TRBV5-5 and J usage is TRBJ1-5; D might be TRBD1 (6 bases). Germline CDR1 and CDR2: SGHKS and YYEKEE (reference sequence). The CDR3 has 15 amino acids. Trimming took off 4 bases at V and 2 bases at J, with 13 bases between the two ends. CDR3 residues: CASSGTGSGNQPQHF. In nucleotides, the CDR3 is TGTGCCAGCAGCGGTACAGGGTCGGGCAATCAGCCCCAGCATTTT.

This clone was seen only once. This chain connects TRBV5-4 to TRBJ2-2; 13 bases are shared with TRBD2. The CDR3 length is 16 residues. Germline assignment: CDR1 SGHNT and CDR2 YYREEE (reference sequence). J was trimmed by 7 bases and V by 1 base; bases with no gene match: 4. The CDR3 protein is CASSLSGTSGVGELFF. CDR3 sequence (DNA): TGTGCCAGCAGCTTGTCGGGGACTAGCGGGGTCGGGGAGCTGTTTTTT. The whole variable domain, filled in from reference TRBV5-4 and TRBJ2-2, reads ETGVTQSPTHLIKTRGQQVTLRCSSQSGHNTVSWYQQALGQGPQFIFQYYREEENGRGNFPPRFSGLQFPNYSSELNVNALELDDSALYLCASSLSGTSGVGELFFGEGSRLTVL.

V gene TRBV5-1 combines with J gene TRBJ2-2; TRBD1 agrees at 7 bases. With V trimmed by 4 bases and J by 1 base, 4 bases remained unmatched. The CDR3 is 15 amino acids. In germline, CDR1 is SGHRS, CDR2 YFSETQ. The CDR3 region has the DNA TGCGCCAGCAGCCCACGGACAGGGAACACCGGGGAGCTGTTTTTT. Amino acid sequence: CASSPRTGNTGELFF.

J is TRBJ1-5 and V is TRBV28; 9 nucleotides match TRBD1. This CDR3 region has 17 residues. Germline V gene lookup returns CDR1 MDHEN and CDR2 SYDVKM. The ends lost 5 bases at V and 6 bases at J; junction bases unmatched: 14. CDR3 sequence reads: CASSPIQGAILSQPQHF. The CDR3 coding sequence is TGTGCCAGCAGTCCGATACAGGGGGCCATCTTAAGTCAGCCCCAGCATTTT.

The chain couples TRBV7-9 to TRBJ2-7, with 10 bases that match TRBD1. Trimming took 4 bases from V and 7 from J; bases not matched to a gene: 7. The CDR3 totals 14 residues. The V gene's germline CDR1 is SEHNR and CDR2 FQNEAQ (reference sequence). In nucleotides, the CDR3 is TGTGCCAGCAGCTCCGGGACAGGGGTGCGTGAGCAGTACTTC. This translates into CASSSGTGVREQYF.

The chain is built from TRBV19 and TRBJ2-6, with D possibly being TRBD1 (6 bases). This CDR3 has 18 amino acids. Germline CDR1 LNHDA, CDR2 SQIVND (reference sequence). The ends were cut back, 2 bases at V and 0 bases at J, with 14 bases in the middle. Written as DNA, the CDR3 is TGTGCCAGTAGTATAAGTACAGGGTCGACCTCTGGGGCCAACGTCCTGACTTTC. Protein: CASSISTGSTSGANVLTF.

CDR3 sequence: CASSEHRTGGRNEQFF. The DNA of the CDR3 is TGCGCCAGCAGTGAACACCGGACAGGGGGTCGAAATGAGCAGTTCTTC. J is TRBJ2-1 and V is TRBV10-1; 10 bases are shared with TRBD1. Germline trimming cut 3 bases from V and 7 bases from J; bases unmatched to any gene: 9. There are 16 residues in the CDR3. Germline V gene lookup returns CDR1 WNHNN and CDR2 SYGVQD (reference sequence).

This clone was seen only a few times. The chain carries TRBV25-1 and TRBJ2-2; D is perhaps TRBD1 (5 bases). CDR3 length: 15 amino acids. V lost 4 bases, J lost 7 bases, and 16 bases lay in between. Per the germline V gene, CDR1 is MGHDK and CDR2 is SYGVNS. CDR3 region: CASSARVLEGGELFF. The CDR3 nucleotides are TGTGCCAGCAGTGCCAGGGTGTTGGAAGGCGGGGAGCTGTTTTTT.

The chain links TRBV11-3 to TRBJ2-7; D is unclear. This CDR3 has 13 amino acids. Germline CDR1 reads SGHNT; CDR2 reads YENEEA. V lost 4 bases and J lost 3, with 10 bases in between. This chain's CDR3 is CASSSLTDYEQYF. The CDR3 DNA follows: TGTGCCAGCAGCTCGCTGACTGACTACGAGCAGTACTTC.